This T cell receptor (beta chain) was sequenced during a study of CD8 T cells in Susac syndrome. Worth noting for this clonotype: The junction does not match germline at one end; this may be a read error.

Germline V gene sequence: CDR1 SEHNR, CDR2 FQNEAQ (reference sequence). The CDR3 consists of 16 residues. It was with random hexamers that 0.5 to 1 ug RNA was reverse transcribed. TCRdb analysed the immunoSEQ multiplex PCR reads with MiXCR anew, one entry per CDR3 protein. This sample has under 200,000 distinct CDR3 sequences, with 94% found just once. The rearrangement uses TRBV7-9 and TRBJ1-1; D call uncertain. The origin of this receptor is a human donor with Susac syndrome. Sequencing was done on a sample of CD4+ T cells from PBMCs. The CDR3 loop is CASSIASTRANTEAFF. CDR3 nucleotide sequence: TGTGCCAGCAGCATAGCCTCCACTAGGGCGAACACTGAAGCTTTCTTT.